This T cell receptor beta chain appears in the sequencing data of a study of shared clonotypes between healthy human individuals. In regard to this clone: Its antigen is unknown.

Study conclusions and caveats: The four-donor shared clonotypes exceeded non-shared clonotypes in generation probability, with non-shared ones scoring lower.

With 5 bases clipped from V and 6 bases from J, the junction kept 5 bases outside the gene matches. CDR1 is SGHVS, CDR2 FQNEAQ, per germline. This CDR3 contains 16 residues. Execution of the assay was at deep level. As processed by the authors: Filtering differed because ImmunoSEQ produced junction-only sequences that carried no quality scores. Sequencing used immunoSEQ multiplex PCR; TCRdb keeps in-frame clones, though not all of them. Clone size and the V and J calls come from that table; the DNA yielded D and trimming. Of around 1.6 million clones in the sample, 95% to 99% were seen once. The receptor was derived from a man aged 30-40 years in good health. J is TRBJ2-1 and V is TRBV7-8; 15 positions match TRBD2. Sequences were obtained from naive CD4+ T cells sorted from blood. The sample's subset: CD45RA+ positively selected. The CDR3, as DNA: TGTGCCAGCAGCCCCAGGACTAGCGGGAGGGCCAATGAGCAGTTCTTC. Protein: CASSPRTSGRANEQFF.